These T cell receptor beta chains were read from a single sample in a study of T cell changes during pregnancy in multiple sclerosis. Generated by immunoSEQ multiplex PCR, the TCRdb table keeps only in-frame clones and is missing some. The top ten clones hold approximately 0.47% of a sample with about 79,000 clones, 80% to 95% of them seen once. The material sequenced was CD4+ T cells from peripheral blood mononuclear cells, taken in the second trimester of pregnancy. These receptors came from a female donor with multiple sclerosis, enrolled in a pregnancy study. Each CDR3 is given with its conserved first and last residue. D genes are given only for firm matches. A clone size is listed for some rows: how often the clone was seen (once, few, many), or a class if it is expanded.

d_gene: TRBD1
abundance: -
v_gene: TRBV30
len: 13
j_gene: TRBJ2-3
CDR3nt: TGTGCCTGGAGTTCGACAGGGCCAGATACGCAGTATTTT
CDR3aa: CAWSSTGPDTQYF

d_gene: TRBD1
abundance: -
v_gene: TRBV6-1
len: 12
j_gene: TRBJ1-1
CDR3nt: TGTGCCAGCAGTGAGGACAGGGGGGTCGCTTTCTTT
CDR3aa: CASSEDRGVAFF

d_gene: TRBD1
abundance: -
v_gene: TRBV5-1
len: 18
j_gene: TRBJ2-3
CDR3nt: TGCGCCAGCAGCTTGGGTGCTCTACCGGGAAACAGGGGAGATACGCAGTATTTT
CDR3aa: CASSLGALPGNRGDTQYF

d_gene: TRBD1
abundance: -
v_gene: TRBV5-4
len: 13
j_gene: TRBJ2-1
CDR3nt: TGTGCCAGCAGCCTGAACAGGGGATATGAGCAGTTCTTC
CDR3aa: CASSLNRGYEQFF

d_gene: TRBD1
abundance: -
v_gene: TRBV6-1
len: 18
j_gene: TRBJ2-6
CDR3nt: TGTGCCAGCAGTGAAGGGGTCAGGGGGCTACTTGGGGCCAACGTCCTGACTTTC
CDR3aa: CASSEGVRGLLGANVLTF

d_gene: -
abundance: -
v_gene: TRBV28
len: 12
j_gene: TRBJ2-7
CDR3nt: TGTGCCAGCAGCCTACAGGGTTACGAGCAGTACTTC
CDR3aa: CASSLQGYEQYF

d_gene: TRBD1
abundance: -
v_gene: TRBV7-3
len: 15
j_gene: TRBJ2-7
CDR3nt: TGTGCCAGCAGCCCCAGTCCCGGGACAGGGGTCGAGCAGTACTTC
CDR3aa: CASSPSPGTGVEQYF

d_gene: -
abundance: -
v_gene: TRBV5-1
len: 15
j_gene: TRBJ1-4
CDR3nt: TGCGCCAGCAGCCGCCCGGGGGGGGCAGGAGAAAAACTGTTTTTT
CDR3aa: CASSRPGGAGEKLFF

d_gene: TRBD2
abundance: -
v_gene: TRBV5-4
len: 15
j_gene: TRBJ2-7
CDR3nt: TGTGCCAGCAGCTTGGGACTAGCGGGGGGGCGCGAGCAGTACTTC
CDR3aa: CASSLGLAGGREQYF

d_gene: TRBD1
abundance: -
v_gene: TRBV7-2
len: 14
j_gene: TRBJ2-5
CDR3nt: TGTGCCAGCAGCGCCCGGGACAGAGAAGAGACCCAGTACTTC
CDR3aa: CASSARDREETQYF

d_gene: -
abundance: -
v_gene: TRBV6-5
len: 14
j_gene: TRBJ2-4
CDR3nt: TGTGCCAGCAGCCGCAGGGCGTCAGGAAACATTCAGTACTTC
CDR3aa: CASSRRASGNIQYF

d_gene: TRBD2
abundance: -
v_gene: TRBV9
len: 16
j_gene: TRBJ2-3
CDR3nt: TGTGCCAGCAGCACCGGGACTAGCGGGGGCACAGATACGCAGTATTTT
CDR3aa: CASSTGTSGGTDTQYF

d_gene: TRBD2
abundance: -
v_gene: TRBV28
len: 14
j_gene: TRBJ2-1
CDR3nt: TGTGCCAGCAGTTTACCCGTAGCGGGACCAAAGGAGTTCTTC
CDR3aa: CASSLPVAGPKEFF

d_gene: TRBD1
abundance: -
v_gene: TRBV2
len: 16
j_gene: TRBJ1-3
CDR3nt: TGTGCCAGCAGTGGCCGGACAGGGGGCGCCGCTAACACCATATATTTT
CDR3aa: CASSGRTGGAANTIYF

d_gene: TRBD2
abundance: -
v_gene: TRBV15
len: 16
j_gene: TRBJ2-1
CDR3nt: TGTGCCACCAGCGGGGGACTAGCGGGAGGAACCTATGAGCAGTTCTTC
CDR3aa: CATSGGLAGGTYEQFF

d_gene: TRBD2
abundance: -
v_gene: TRBV5-1
len: 13
j_gene: TRBJ2-7
CDR3nt: TGCGCCAGCAGCTCGGGACTAAGAAACGAGCAGTACTTC
CDR3aa: CASSSGLRNEQYF

d_gene: -
abundance: -
v_gene: TRBV27
len: 14
j_gene: TRBJ2-4
CDR3nt: TGTGCCAGCAGTTCGCCAGGGGCCAAAAACATTCAGTACTTC
CDR3aa: CASSSPGAKNIQYF

d_gene: TRBD1
abundance: -
v_gene: TRBV30
len: 15
j_gene: TRBJ1-6
CDR3nt: TGTGCCTGGAGTGTCCCGGGACAGGGGAATTCACCCCTCCACTTT
CDR3aa: CAWSVPGQGNSPLHF

d_gene: -
abundance: -
v_gene: TRBV9
len: 16
j_gene: TRBJ1-2
CDR3nt: TGTGCCAGCAGCCCCCTCAGCAGGGGCTATGACTATGGCTACACCTTC
CDR3aa: CASSPLSRGYDYGYTF

d_gene: -
abundance: -
v_gene: TRBV5-6
len: 13
j_gene: TRBJ1-2
CDR3nt: TGTGCCAGCAGACGCACAGGTAACTATGGCTACACCTTC
CDR3aa: CASRRTGNYGYTF

d_gene: TRBD2
abundance: -
v_gene: TRBV7-8
len: 17
j_gene: TRBJ2-1
CDR3nt: TGTGCCAGCAGCCCTTTAGCGGGGGGGCTCTCTGGGAATGAGCAGTTCTTC
CDR3aa: CASSPLAGGLSGNEQFF

d_gene: -
abundance: -
v_gene: TRBV19
len: 14
j_gene: TRBJ1-5
CDR3nt: TGTGCCAGTAGTATAGTATCCGGGGATCAGCCCCAGCATTTT
CDR3aa: CASSIVSGDQPQHF

d_gene: -
abundance: -
v_gene: TRBV19
len: 14
j_gene: TRBJ2-1
CDR3nt: TGTGCCAGTAGTATTAGCGACGGGAGTACTGAGCAGTTCTTC
CDR3aa: CASSISDGSTEQFF

d_gene: TRBD1
abundance: -
v_gene: TRBV7-9
len: 15
j_gene: TRBJ1-1
CDR3nt: TGTGCCAGCTCCCCTCGGGACAGGGGGAACACTGAAGCTTTCTTT
CDR3aa: CASSPRDRGNTEAFF

d_gene: -
abundance: few
v_gene: TRBV5-4
len: 13
j_gene: TRBJ1-2
CDR3nt: TGTGCCAGCAGCTTGGATGGTGACAGGGGCTACACCTTC
CDR3aa: CASSLDGDRGYTF

d_gene: TRBD2
abundance: -
v_gene: TRBV2
len: 15
j_gene: TRBJ2-1
CDR3nt: TGTGCCAGCAGGCTACTAGCGGGAGGGGGGAATGAGCAGTTCTTC
CDR3aa: CASRLLAGGGNEQFF

d_gene: -
abundance: -
v_gene: TRBV4-3
len: 15
j_gene: TRBJ1-1
CDR3nt: TGCGCCAGCAGCCAAGATTCCCACATGAACACTGAAGCTTTCTTT
CDR3aa: CASSQDSHMNTEAFF

d_gene: -
abundance: -
v_gene: TRBV2
len: 14
j_gene: TRBJ1-5
CDR3nt: TGTGCCAGCCTCGGGGGTAGTCGCAATCAGCCCCAGCATTTT
CDR3aa: CASLGGSRNQPQHF

d_gene: TRBD2
abundance: -
v_gene: TRBV10-3
len: 15
j_gene: TRBJ2-7
CDR3nt: TGTGCCATCAGTGGAACGGTTAGCGGGGGCTACGAGCAGTACTTC
CDR3aa: CAISGTVSGGYEQYF

d_gene: -
abundance: -
v_gene: TRBV11-2
len: 17
j_gene: TRBJ1-3
CDR3nt: TGTGCCAGCAGCTACCTCGGGGACTCATCCTCTGGAAACACCATATATTTT
CDR3aa: CASSYLGDSSSGNTIYF

d_gene: -
abundance: -
v_gene: TRBV5-1
len: 13
j_gene: TRBJ2-2
CDR3nt: TGCGCCAGCAGCTTCAGGGACACCGGGGAGCTGTTTTTT
CDR3aa: CASSFRDTGELFF

d_gene: -
abundance: few
v_gene: TRBV5-4
len: 15
j_gene: TRBJ2-5
CDR3nt: TGTGCCAGCAGCTTGGACCCAGGGGCGCAAGAGACCCAGTACTTC
CDR3aa: CASSLDPGAQETQYF

d_gene: TRBD2
abundance: -
v_gene: TRBV11-1
len: 16
j_gene: TRBJ2-1
CDR3nt: TGTGCCAGCAGTCGAACTAGCGGGAACTCCTACAATGAGCAGTTCTTC
CDR3aa: CASSRTSGNSYNEQFF

d_gene: -
abundance: -
v_gene: TRBV5-1
len: 14
j_gene: TRBJ2-7
CDR3nt: TGCGCCAGCAGCTTGGAAATTGCGGGCTACGAGCAGTACTTC
CDR3aa: CASSLEIAGYEQYF